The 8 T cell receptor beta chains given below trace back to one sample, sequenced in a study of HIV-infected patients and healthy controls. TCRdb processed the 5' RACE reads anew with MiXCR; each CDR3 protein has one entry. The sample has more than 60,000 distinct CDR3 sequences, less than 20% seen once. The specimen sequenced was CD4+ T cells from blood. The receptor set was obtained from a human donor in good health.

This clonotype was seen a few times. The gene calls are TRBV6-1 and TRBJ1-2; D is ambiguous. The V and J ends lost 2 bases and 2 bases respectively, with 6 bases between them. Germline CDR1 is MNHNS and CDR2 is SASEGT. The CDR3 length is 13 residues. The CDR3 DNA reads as TGTGCCAGCAGTGAAATGGGGAACTATGGCTACACCTTC. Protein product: CASSEMGNYGYTF.

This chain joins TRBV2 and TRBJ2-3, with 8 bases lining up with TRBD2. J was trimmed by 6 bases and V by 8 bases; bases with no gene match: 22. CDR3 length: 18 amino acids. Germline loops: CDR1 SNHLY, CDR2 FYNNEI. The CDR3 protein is CASWESGQPSGREDTQYF. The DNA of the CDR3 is TGTGCCAGCTGGGAGAGCGGACAACCGAGCGGGAGAGAGGATACGCAGTATTTT.

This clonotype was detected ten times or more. The CDR3 protein is CASGPDSYEAFF. The CDR3 region has the DNA TGTGCCAGCGGACCTGACAGCTATGAAGCTTTCTTT. The genes are TRBV12-3 or TRBV12-4 and TRBJ1-1; possible D gene TRBD1, 5 bases. The CDR3 runs to 12 residues. Trimming took 8 bases from V and 7 from J, leaving 14 bases between them.

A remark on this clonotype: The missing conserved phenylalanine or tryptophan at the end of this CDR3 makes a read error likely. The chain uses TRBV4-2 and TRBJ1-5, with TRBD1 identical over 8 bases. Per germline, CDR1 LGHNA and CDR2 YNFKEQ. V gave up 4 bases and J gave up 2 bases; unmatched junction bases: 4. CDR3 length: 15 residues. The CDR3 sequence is CASSLQDRGNQPQHL. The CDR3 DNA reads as TGTGCCAGCAGCCTACAGGACAGGGGCAATCAGCCCCAGCATTTA.

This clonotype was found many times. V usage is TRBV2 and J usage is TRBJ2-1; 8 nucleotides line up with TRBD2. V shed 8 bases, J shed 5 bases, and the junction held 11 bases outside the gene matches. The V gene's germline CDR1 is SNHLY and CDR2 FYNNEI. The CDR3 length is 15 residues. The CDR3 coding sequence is TGTGCCAGCCGACTCGTTAGCGGGGCAGACAATGAGCAGTTCTTC. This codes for CASRLVSGADNEQFF.

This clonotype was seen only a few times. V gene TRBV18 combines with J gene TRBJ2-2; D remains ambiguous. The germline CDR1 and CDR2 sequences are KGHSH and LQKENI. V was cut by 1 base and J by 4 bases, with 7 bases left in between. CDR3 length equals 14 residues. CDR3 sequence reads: CASSPLAPTGELFF. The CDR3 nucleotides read TGTGCCAGCTCACCACTAGCTCCCACCGGGGAGCTGTTTTTT.

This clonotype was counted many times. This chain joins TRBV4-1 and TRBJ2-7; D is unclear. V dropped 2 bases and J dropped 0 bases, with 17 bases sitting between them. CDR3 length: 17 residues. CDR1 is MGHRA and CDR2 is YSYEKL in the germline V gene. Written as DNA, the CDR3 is TGCGCCAGCAGCCAACAACCGAGACTTTCTAGCTCCTACGAGCAGTACTTC. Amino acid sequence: CASSQQPRLSSSYEQYF.

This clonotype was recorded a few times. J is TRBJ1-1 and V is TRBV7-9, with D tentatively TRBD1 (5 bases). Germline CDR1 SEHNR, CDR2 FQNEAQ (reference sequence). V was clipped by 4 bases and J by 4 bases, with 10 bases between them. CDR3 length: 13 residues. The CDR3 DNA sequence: TGTGCCAGCAGCTCCGACAGCAGCACTGAAGCTTTCTTT. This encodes CASSSDSSTEAFF. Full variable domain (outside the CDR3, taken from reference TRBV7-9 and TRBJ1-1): DTGVSQNPRHKITKRGQNVTFRCDPISEHNRLYWYRQTLGQGPEFLTYFQNEAQLEKSRLLSDRFSAERPKGSFSTLEIQRTEQGDSAMYLCASSSDSSTEAFFGQGTRLTVV.